The 23 T cell receptor beta chains below come from one sample, sequenced in a study of blood T cell repertoires in COVID-19. The assay was immunoSEQ multiplex PCR, and TCRdb's table has in-frame clones only and misses some. Here the sample spans 75,000 to 80,000 clones, about 88% being singletons. Sequencing was performed on peripheral blood. The origin of the receptors is a human donor in a cohort sampled during active COVID-19.

The chain combines TRBV12-3 or TRBV12-4 with TRBJ2-1; D unclear. The CDR3 loop spans 13 amino acids. V was trimmed by 2 bases and J by 7 bases, leaving 9 bases between them. CDR3 residues: CASSLSGINEQFF. The CDR3 coding sequence is TGTGCCAGCAGTTTATCGGGTATAAATGAGCAGTTCTTC.

The chain combines TRBV4-1 with TRBJ2-7; D possibly corresponds to TRBD1 (6 bases). Deletions cut 4 bases from V and 4 bases from J, with 11 bases between. CDR1 is MGHRA and CDR2 is YSYEKL in the germline V gene. This CDR3 is built from 13 residues. CDR3 bases: TGCGCCAGCAGCCCTGGGACATTTTACGAGCAGTACTTC. It yields the protein CASSPGTFYEQYF.

The chain combines TRBV7-9 with TRBJ2-5; the D gene could be TRBD1 or TRBD2 (5 bases each). CDR3 length: 13 residues. CDR1 is SEHNR, CDR2 FQNEAQ, per germline (reference sequence). V was clipped by 6 bases and J by 10 bases, with 18 bases between them. The CDR3 DNA sequence: TGTGCCAGCAGGTTGGGGACGCTGGGGCTCCAGTACTTC. Amino acid sequence: CASRLGTLGLQYF.

CDR3 coding DNA: TGTGCCTGGAGCGGGGGGCCATACTCCTACAATGAGCAGTTCTTC. It encodes CAWSGGPYSYNEQFF. J is TRBJ2-1 and V is TRBV30; perhaps TRBD2 as D (7 bases). V was pared by 3 bases and J by 0 bases, with 12 bases between. The CDR3 contains 15 residues. Germline V gives CDR1 GTSNPN, CDR2 SVGIG (reference sequence).

The rearrangement uses TRBV2 and TRBJ1-2, with 11 nucleotides matching TRBD1. This CDR3 has 12 residues. Per the germline V gene, CDR1 is SNHLY and CDR2 is FYNNEI. The V gene end was trimmed by 6 bases and the J gene end by 8 bases; junction bases not matched to a gene: 2. CDR3 DNA sequence: TGTGCCAGCAGGGACAGGGGGCCAGGCTACACCTTC. Translating it yields CASRDRGPGYTF.

V usage is TRBV12-3 or TRBV12-4 and J usage is TRBJ1-2, with TRBD1 identical over 7 bases. The CDR3 is 13 amino acids. The ends lost 5 bases at V and 7 bases at J; junction bases unmatched: 7. The CDR3 loop is CASSLDRFAGYTF. In DNA form, the CDR3 reads TGTGCCAGCAGTCTGGACAGGTTCGCTGGCTACACCTTC.

The chain combines TRBV29-1 with TRBJ2-7; D is unclear. Germline CDR1 SQVTM, CDR2 ANQGSEA. The CDR3 sequence is 14 residues long. V gave up 4 bases and J gave up 0 bases, with 13 bases separating them. The CDR3 loop reads CSVVVLKSSYEQYF. The CDR3 DNA is TGCAGCGTTGTTGTCCTTAAGAGCTCCTACGAGCAGTACTTC.

The V and J genes are TRBV5-6 and TRBJ2-5; tentatively, D is TRBD2 (5 bases). V was shortened by 4 bases and J by 5 bases, with 12 bases between the two germline ends. This CDR3 is built from 13 residues. Germline lookup yields CDR1 SGHDT and CDR2 YYEEEE. CDR3 coding DNA: TGTGCCAGCAGCCCAAGCCGAGGGGAGACCCAGTACTTC. It yields the protein CASSPSRGETQYF.

The gene calls are TRBV5-1 and TRBJ2-7, with 8 bases identical to TRBD1. Looked up from germline, CDR1 is SGHRS and CDR2 is YFSETQ. V gave up 4 bases and J gave up 3 bases; unmatched junction bases: 12. CDR3 size: 16 residues. The DNA for the CDR3 is TGCGCCAGCAGCCCACATATTCGGACAGGGAACTACGAGCAGTACTTC. Translation: CASSPHIRTGNYEQYF.

The V call is TRBV5-1, the J call TRBJ1-5; TRBD1 matches at 8 bases. Germline V gene data show CDR1 as SGHRS and CDR2 as YFSETQ. This CDR3 contains 15 residues. The trim removed 0 bases at V and 5 bases at J, leaving 4 bases unmatched. CDR3 sequence (DNA): TGCGCCAGCAGCTTGGCAGGGGGCTCTCATCAGCCCCAGCATTTT. Translation gives CASSLAGGSHQPQHF.

The chain uses TRBV4-1 and TRBJ1-2; the match to TRBD1 covers 8 bases. CDR1 MGHRA and CDR2 YSYEKL come from the germline V gene. Losses at the gene ends were 4 bases for V and 2 bases for J; bases not matched to a gene: 6. The length of the CDR3 is 15 residues. CDR3 bases: TGCGCCAGCAGCCCGAGATGGACAGGGAACTATGGCTACACCTTC. This translates into CASSPRWTGNYGYTF.

The V and J genes are TRBV4-2 and TRBJ2-3; TRBD2 matches at 8 bases. V lost 3 bases to trimming and J lost 5 bases; unmatched junction nucleotides: 7. The CDR3 totals 15 residues. Germline V CDR1 and CDR2: LGHNA, YNFKEQ. The CDR3 DNA follows: TGTGCCAGCAGCCAGGCGGGAGGACCGCGAGATACGCAGTATTTT. This sequence encodes CASSQAGGPRDTQYF.

V usage is TRBV24-1 and J usage is TRBJ2-1; 10 bases map to TRBD2. Looked up from germline, CDR1 is KGHDR and CDR2 is SFDVKD. The CDR3 sequence is 16 residues long. The ends lost 0 bases at V and 6 bases at J; junction bases unmatched: 4. CDR3 sequence: CATSDLWLAGANEQFF. The CDR3 nucleotides read TGTGCCACCAGTGATTTGTGGCTAGCGGGGGCCAATGAGCAGTTCTTC.

The CDR3 reads CASSSWTVSTDTQYF. Written as DNA, the CDR3 is TGTGCCAGCAGCTCTTGGACAGTTAGCACAGATACGCAGTATTTT. This chain connects TRBV7-2 to TRBJ2-3; D possibly corresponds to TRBD1 (6 bases). CDR3 size: 15 residues. The V end was cut by 4 bases, the J end by 0 bases, with 11 bases between. Germline V gene sequence: CDR1 SGHTA, CDR2 FQGNSA.

This chain's CDR3 is CASSFDTSGRGRKETQYF. As DNA, the CDR3 is TGTGCCAGCAGCTTCGATACTAGCGGGAGGGGGCGGAAAGAGACCCAGTACTTC. The V call is TRBV13, the J call TRBJ2-5; 13 bases fit TRBD2. The CDR3 contains 18 residues. In germline, CDR1 is PRHDT, CDR2 FYEKMQ (reference sequence). Germline trimming cut 3 bases from V and 3 bases from J; bases unmatched to any gene: 10. Supplemented by reference TRBV13 and TRBJ2-5, the full variable domain reads AAGVIQSPRHLIKEKRETATLKCYPIPRHDTVYWYQQGPGQDPQFLISFYEKMQSDKGSIPDRFSAQQFSDYHSELNMSSLELGDSALYFCASSFDTSGRGRKETQYFGPGTRLLVL.

The V call is TRBV24-1, the J call TRBJ2-3, with 11 bases aligning to TRBD2. CDR1 is KGHDR and CDR2 is SFDVKD in the germline V gene. This CDR3 has 16 residues. J gave up 6 bases and V 3 bases, and 7 bases lay outside the gene matches. CDR3 protein: CATSDVAGGPEDTQYF. CDR3 DNA: TGTGCCACCAGTGATGTAGCGGGAGGGCCTGAGGATACGCAGTATTTT.

The chain is built from TRBV5-1 and TRBJ2-6; 7 nucleotides align to TRBD1. The CDR3 length is 17 residues. V lost 0 bases and J lost 3; bases outside the gene matches: 6. Germline CDR1 SGHRS, CDR2 YFSETQ. Here the CDR3 DNA reads TGCGCCAGCAGCTTGGGACAGGGAGTAATTGGGGCCAACGTCCTGACTTTC. Translated, it gives CASSLGQGVIGANVLTF.

V gene TRBV5-1 combines with J gene TRBJ2-5; TRBD2 aligns across 10 bases. V was pared by 0 bases and J by 2 bases, with 16 bases of the junction left unmatched. The CDR3 runs 20 residues. The germline V gene has CDR1 SGHRS and CDR2 YFSETQ. CDR3 nucleotide sequence: TGCGCCAGCAGCTTGGGAAAGACTAGCGGGCTAGGAGGTGCGCAAGAGACCCAGTACTTC. This sequence encodes CASSLGKTSGLGGAQETQYF.

The gene calls are TRBV19 and TRBJ1-1; D may be TRBD1 (5 bases). Trimming pared 7 bases from V and 2 bases from J, leaving 11 bases between. CDR1 and CDR2 from the germline V gene are LNHDA and SQIVND (reference sequence). The CDR3 covers 13 residues. The CDR3 DNA is TGTGCCAGTAATCATGGGGCCAACACTGAAGCTTTCTTT. Encoded protein: CASNHGANTEAFF. Full variable domain (missing parts from reference TRBV19 and TRBJ1-1): DGGITQSPKYLFRKEGQNVTLSCEQNLNHDAMYWYRQDPGQGLRLIYYSQIVNDFQKGDIAEGYSVSREKKESFPLTVTSAQKNPTAFYLCASNHGANTEAFFGQGTRLTVV.

The CDR3 nucleotides read TGTGCCACCTGGAGGGGAGCGGGAGTAGAGACCCAGTACTTC. Protein sequence: CATWRGAGVETQYF. The chain employs TRBV15 and TRBJ2-5, with 8 nucleotides matching TRBD2. V lost 8 bases to trimming and J lost 4 bases; unmatched junction nucleotides: 9. The CDR3 has 14 amino acids. Germline lookup yields CDR1 LNHNV and CDR2 YYDKDF (reference sequence).

The chain combines TRBV30 with TRBJ2-1; TRBD2 matches at 11 bases. Germline V lookup: CDR1 GTSNPN, CDR2 SVGIG (reference sequence). This CDR3 is built from 14 residues. The junction had 7 bases not matched to a gene; V was cut back by 5 bases and J by 7 bases. The CDR3 protein is CAWGTSGSWNEQFF. For the CDR3, the DNA is TGTGCCTGGGGCACTAGCGGGAGCTGGAATGAGCAGTTCTTC.

The J gene is TRBJ2-1, the V gene TRBV7-8; 11 bases are shared with TRBD2. The germline gives CDR1 SGHVS, CDR2 FQNEAQ. The V and J ends lost 5 bases and 5 bases, in that order; junction bases with no gene match: 20. This CDR3 is built from 20 residues. DNA of the CDR3: TGTGCCAGCAGCCGAGCGGCGCTAGCGGGAGGTTCCCGCTGGGACAATGAGCAGTTCTTC. Protein sequence: CASSRAALAGGSRWDNEQFF.

The rearrangement joins TRBV19 to TRBJ1-5, with D possibly matching TRBD1 (5 bases). V shed 2 bases and J shed 0 bases, with 11 bases lying between them. The CDR3 loop spans 16 amino acids. CDR1 LNHDA and CDR2 SQIVND come from the germline V gene (reference sequence). In DNA form, the CDR3 reads TGTGCCAGTAGTATATCCGGCAGGGATAGCAATCAGCCCCAGCATTTT. Protein sequence: CASSISGRDSNQPQHF.